Shown below are 21 T cell receptor beta chains from a single sample sequenced in a study of blood T cells in healthy people across ages. The use of a sample-barcoded 5' primer and a J-beta primer mix characterized a second PCR of roughly 6 to 11 cycles. One entry per CDR3 protein, called by TCRdb with MiXCR from the 5' RACE reads. The sample lists approximately 780,000 distinct CDR3 sequences, roughly 26% occurring once. These data were likewise used in another study, on T cells of mothers and their children.

The specimen sequenced was blood. Receptors originate from a boy aged 5 to 17 in good health.

V gene TRBV12-3 or TRBV12-4 combines with J gene TRBJ2-4; possible D gene TRBD1, 6 bases. The CDR3 sequence is 13 residues long. The ends were cut back, 6 bases at V and 7 bases at J, with 13 bases in the middle. CDR3 amino acids: CASSTLDRNIQYF. The CDR3 bases are TGTGCCAGCAGCACTCTCGACAGGAACATTCAGTACTTC.

V gene TRBV6-5 combines with J gene TRBJ1-1; D perhaps matches TRBD1 (6 bases). CDR1 is MNHEY and CDR2 is SVGAGI in the germline V gene. The CDR3 has 13 amino acids. The V and J ends lost 7 bases and 5 bases respectively, with 14 bases between them. The CDR3 protein is CASMGGLGTEAFF. As DNA, the CDR3 is TGTGCCAGCATGGGGGGGCTTGGGACTGAAGCTTTCTTT.

This clonotype has at least ten counts. This chain uses TRBV10-3 with TRBJ2-5; 15 bases align to TRBD2. This CDR3 contains 15 residues. The V gene end was trimmed by 10 bases and the J gene end by 2 bases; junction bases not matched to a gene: 5. Germline lookup yields CDR1 ENHRY and CDR2 SYGVKD. CDR3 in amino acids: CATRGLAGGQETQYF. The CDR3 coding sequence is TGTGCCACCCGAGGACTAGCGGGGGGGCAAGAGACCCAGTACTTC.

In this sample, this clonotype turned up a few times. V is TRBV5-1 and J is TRBJ2-2, with D perhaps matching TRBD1 (5 bases). The CDR3 loop spans 15 amino acids. Between the trimmed V and J ends, which lost 0 bases and 2 bases, there was a span of 8 bases. Germline loops: CDR1 SGHRS, CDR2 YFSETQ. CDR3 nucleotides: TGCGCCAGCAGCTTGGTGACAGCCAACACCGGGGAGCTGTTTTTT. This encodes CASSLVTANTGELFF.

J is TRBJ2-2 and V is TRBV7-9; D is unclear. CDR3 size: 12 residues. Germline V gene lookup returns CDR1 SEHNR and CDR2 FQNEAQ (reference sequence). V lost 5 bases and J 6 bases, leaving 7 bases between the germline ends. The CDR3 loop is CASSHGPGELFF. CDR3 bases: TGTGCCAGCAGCCACGGCCCCGGGGAGCTGTTTTTT.

There are a few counts of this clonotype. The CDR3 DNA reads as TGTGCCAGCAAGGGACTAGCGGGGAGGCAAGATACGCAGTATTTT. Translation gives CASKGLAGRQDTQYF. The V and J genes are TRBV2 and TRBJ2-3; 13 bases fit TRBD2. Trimming at V came to 7 bases and at J to 5 bases, leaving 6 bases not matched to a gene. This CDR3 spans 15 amino acids. Germline CDR1 SNHLY, CDR2 FYNNEI.

The CDR3 is CASSLEGAGADTQYF. The CDR3 region has the DNA TGTGCCAGCAGCTTGGAGGGGGCGGGGGCAGATACGCAGTATTTT. The rearrangement uses TRBV5-4 and TRBJ2-3; either TRBD1 or TRBD2 may supply D (7 bases each). Germline V lookup: CDR1 SGHNT, CDR2 YYREEE (reference sequence). CDR3 length: 15 amino acids. V lost 0 bases and J lost 4, with 12 bases in between.

This chain uses TRBV5-1 with TRBJ2-5; D may correspond to TRBD1 or TRBD2 (5 bases each). Germline V gives CDR1 SGHRS, CDR2 YFSETQ. Trimming removed 4 bases from V and 5 bases from J, with 15 bases in between. This CDR3 has 14 amino acids. CDR3 sequence (DNA): TGCGCCAGCAGCCTCCGGGACCCCGGGGAGACCCAGTACTTC. Its protein is CASSLRDPGETQYF.

This clonotype was detected ten times or more. The V and J genes are TRBV28 and TRBJ2-5; D is unresolved. The CDR3 has 12 residues. V dropped 6 bases and J dropped 5 bases, with 10 bases sitting between them. Germline V gives CDR1 MDHEN, CDR2 SYDVKM. The chain's CDR3 is CASSLLKETQYF. In DNA, the CDR3 is TGTGCCAGCAGCCTCCTTAAGGAGACCCAGTACTTC.

CDR3 sequence (DNA): TGCGCCAGCAGCCTAGCGGGCAGGGGGCCATTGGTCTATGGCTACACCTTC. This codes for CASSLAGRGPLVYGYTF. This chain joins TRBV4-1 and TRBJ1-2; 8 bases align to TRBD1. Per germline, CDR1 MGHRA and CDR2 YSYEKL. This CDR3 spans 17 amino acids. V lost 4 bases to trimming and J lost 4 bases; unmatched junction nucleotides: 14.

The chain employs TRBV5-1 and TRBJ1-2, with D unclear. The CDR3 has 13 amino acids. Germline V lookup: CDR1 SGHRS, CDR2 YFSETQ. V was trimmed by 0 bases and J by 8 bases, leaving 11 bases between them. The CDR3: CASSLETEGGYTF. DNA of the CDR3: TGCGCCAGCAGCTTGGAGACGGAAGGCGGCTACACCTTC.

The sample holds a few counts of this clonotype. The V gene is TRBV6-1, the J gene TRBJ2-4; D may match TRBD1 or TRBD2 (6 bases each). The V gene's germline CDR1 is MNHNS and CDR2 SASEGT. The CDR3 has 11 residues. Trimming took 2 bases from V and 16 from J, leaving 12 bases between them. CDR3 sequence (DNA): TGTGCCAGCAGTGAACGGGGGCGACAATACTTC. Translating gives CASSERGRQYF.

This clonotype was seen repeatedly, ten times or more. The rearrangement joins TRBV11-1 to TRBJ2-3; the D is unclear. Germline CDR1 is SGHAT and CDR2 is FQDESV (reference sequence). Trimming removed 5 bases at V and 5 bases at J, with 8 bases between. The CDR3 contains 12 residues. This CDR3 is CASSENKDTQYF. DNA of the CDR3: TGTGCCAGCAGCGAAAACAAAGATACGCAGTATTTT.

This clonotype was counted a few times. The chain has TRBV7-9 and TRBJ2-5, with TRBD1 as a possible D gene (6 bases). V lost 5 bases, J lost 3 bases, and 16 bases lay in between. Germline loops: CDR1 SEHNR, CDR2 FQNEAQ (reference sequence). This CDR3 has 15 residues. CDR3 sequence (DNA): TGTGCCAGCAGCGGCATCACAGGGCAGGAAGAGACCCAGTACTTC. Translating it yields CASSGITGQEETQYF.

The CDR3 region has the DNA TGTGCCAGCGGGTCGAGCAGGGATACGCAGTATTTT. It yields the protein CASGSSRDTQYF. The chain is built from TRBV28 and TRBJ2-3, with D hard to call. Trimming cost V 8 bases and J 6 bases, with 12 bases left between them. Per the germline V gene, CDR1 is MDHEN and CDR2 is SYDVKM. CDR3 size: 12 residues.

This clonotype was observed a handful of times. The chain links TRBV3-1 to TRBJ2-4; D assignment may be TRBD1 or TRBD2 (6 bases each). V was clipped by 4 bases and J by 0 bases, with 13 bases between them. CDR1 is LGHDT and CDR2 is YNNKEL in the germline V gene (reference sequence). This CDR3 contains 16 residues. The CDR3 loop reads CASSPRGDLAKNIQYF. As DNA, the CDR3 is TGTGCCAGCAGCCCAAGGGGGGATTTAGCCAAAAACATTCAGTACTTC.

There are many counts of this clonotype. The chain joins TRBV29-1 to TRBJ2-1; 7 bases are shared with TRBD1. Germline V gene lookup returns CDR1 SQVTM and CDR2 ANQGSEA. V lost 7 bases, J lost 8 bases, and 11 bases stayed unmatched. This CDR3 contains 13 residues. As DNA, the CDR3 is TGCAGCGCCGGAAACCGACAGGGACATGAGCAGTTCTTC. Its translation: CSAGNRQGHEQFF.

The CDR3: CSARVELETQYF. CDR3 sequence (DNA): TGCAGTGCTAGAGTGGAGTTAGAGACCCAGTACTTC. This chain connects TRBV20-1 to TRBJ2-5; D is uncertain. The ends were cut back, 1 base at V and 4 bases at J, with 7 bases in the middle. In germline, CDR1 is DFQATT, CDR2 SNEGSKA (reference sequence). The CDR3 runs 12 residues.

The rearrangement joins TRBV18 to TRBJ2-1, with D perhaps being TRBD1 or TRBD2 (5 bases each). The closer fit of TRBJ2-7 to the DNA end suggests the J call may be wrong. The CDR3 consists of 16 residues. Germline CDR1 KGHSH, CDR2 LQKENI. CDR3 in amino acids: CASSRMVAGPSGEQYF. The CDR3 coding sequence is TGTGCCAGCTCCCGGATGGTGGCAGGGCCATCGGGGGAGCAGTACTTC.

This sequence joins TRBV12-3 or TRBV12-4 and TRBJ1-5, with 8 bases identical to TRBD1. This CDR3 is built from 15 residues. Germline trimming cut 4 bases from V and 6 bases from J; bases unmatched to any gene: 8. The CDR3 nucleotides are TGTGCCAGCAGTTCAGACAGGGGATGGATTCAGCCCCAGCATTTT. Protein: CASSSDRGWIQPQHF.

This clonotype was seen only a few times. The gene calls are TRBV30 and TRBJ2-7, with D tentatively TRBD2 (5 bases). The CDR3 runs 14 residues. Germline-derived CDR1 and CDR2 are GTSNPN and SVGIG (reference sequence). V lost 1 base and J 6 bases, leaving 16 bases between the germline ends. The CDR3 DNA sequence: TGTGCCTGGAGTGCCGGACTTCTCTCGGGCGAGCAGTACTTC. It codes for CAWSAGLLSGEQYF.